These 9 T cell receptor beta chains originate from one sample sequenced in a study of blood T cell repertoires in COVID-19. TCRdb keeps only in-frame clones here, not all; method: immunoSEQ multiplex PCR. The data contain fewer than 250,000 clones, about 86% of them singletons. The sample comprised peripheral blood. These receptors originate from a woman aged 65 to 85 with acute or convalescent COVID-19.

Concerning this clone itself: Other DNA sequences within the sample encode an identical CDR3. V is TRBV28 and J is TRBJ1-5, with D unclear. The CDR3 has 13 amino acids. Germline V gives CDR1 MDHEN, CDR2 SYDVKM. Deletions cut 7 bases from V and 2 bases from J, with 9 bases between. Here the CDR3 reads CASNPPGNQPQHF. The CDR3 DNA reads as TGTGCCAGCAATCCCCCGGGCAATCAGCCCCAGCATTTT. The whole variable domain, remainder taken from reference TRBV28 and TRBJ1-5, is DVKVTQSSRYLVKRTGEKVFLECVQDMDHENMFWYRQDPGLGLRLIYFSYDVKMKEKGDIPEGYSVSREKKERFSLILESASTNQTSMYLCASNPPGNQPQHFGDGTRLSIL.

The chain has TRBV19 and TRBJ1-5; weak D call: TRBD1 (6 bases). The germline V gene has CDR1 LNHDA and CDR2 SQIVND (reference sequence). The CDR3 is 14 amino acids. V was clipped by 1 base and J by 8 bases, with 12 bases between them. In DNA, the CDR3 is TGTGCCAGTAGTATAGGCACAGGGCCAGAGCCCCAGCATTTT. As protein: CASSIGTGPEPQHF.

The V and J genes are TRBV24-1 and TRBJ1-5, with TRBD1 as a possible D gene (5 bases). The CDR3 loop spans 13 amino acids. Trimming cost V 4 bases and J 5 bases, with 8 bases left between them. The germline CDR1 and CDR2 sequences are KGHDR and SFDVKD. CDR3 loop: CATSEAGYQPQHF. The CDR3 DNA is TGTGCCACCAGTGAAGCAGGGTATCAGCCCCAGCATTTT.

The rearrangement joins TRBV5-1 to TRBJ1-2; a possible D gene is TRBD1 (5 bases). V was clipped by 2 bases and J by 4 bases, with 15 bases between them. Germline loops: CDR1 SGHRS, CDR2 YFSETQ. The CDR3 length is 15 residues. DNA for the CDR3: TGCGCCAGCAGCTTCCCGGGGCGGGACGGCTATGGCTACACCTTC. Residues: CASSFPGRDGYGYTF.

The genes are TRBV28 and TRBJ2-1, with 9 bases lining up with TRBD1. Germline V gene lookup returns CDR1 MDHEN and CDR2 SYDVKM. V was pared by 7 bases and J by 6 bases, with 1 base of the junction left unmatched. CDR3 length equals 12 residues. For the CDR3, the DNA is TGTGCCAGCAAGACAGGGGGCAATGAGCAGTTCTTC. Its protein product is CASKTGGNEQFF.

This rearrangement joins TRBV7-2 to TRBJ2-1, with 11 bases lining up with TRBD2. V lost 4 bases and J lost 4; bases outside the gene matches: 6. Germline V gene lookup returns CDR1 SGHTA and CDR2 FQGNSA. The CDR3 length is 16 residues. CDR3 residues: CASSSSSGGRYNEQFF. The CDR3 DNA follows: TGTGCCAGCAGCTCCTCTAGCGGGGGGCGATACAATGAGCAGTTCTTC.

The rearrangement uses TRBV18 and TRBJ1-5, with D uncertain. This CDR3 comprises 13 residues. CDR1 KGHSH and CDR2 LQKENI come from the germline V gene. Trimming took off 1 base at V and 4 bases at J, with 5 bases between the two ends. The CDR3 sequence is CASSPQQNQPQHF. In nucleotides, the CDR3 is TGTGCCAGCTCACCACAGCAAAATCAGCCCCAGCATTTT.

The chain uses TRBV19 and TRBJ1-1, with D possibly TRBD1 on 6 matching bases. V lost 5 bases and J 3 bases, leaving 13 bases between the germline ends. Germline CDR1 and CDR2: LNHDA and SQIVND (reference sequence). The CDR3 loop spans 14 amino acids. CDR3 in amino acids: CASSPTGGHTEAFF. The CDR3 DNA is TGTGCCAGTAGTCCCACCGGGGGGCACACTGAAGCTTTCTTT.

V usage is TRBV5-6 and J usage is TRBJ1-2; TRBD1 matches at 7 bases. The V gene's germline CDR1 is SGHDT and CDR2 YYEEEE. CDR3 size: 15 residues. The V segment lost 0 bases and the J segment 4 bases; nucleotides outside the gene matches: 6. CDR3 coding DNA: TGTGCCAGCAGCTTGGGTGACAGGGTCCTCTATGGCTACACCTTC. This sequence encodes CASSLGDRVLYGYTF.